The sequence of this T cell receptor (beta chain) was determined in a study of regulatory T cells in long-lasting Graves disease. V shed 4 bases and J shed 11 bases, with 11 bases lying between them. Germline V lookup: CDR1 SQVTM, CDR2 ANQGSEA. This CDR3 is 10 amino acids long. Sequencing libraries for TCR beta were prepared with iRepertoire HTBI primers and Arm-PCR of CDR3 regions. TCRdb independently ran MiXCR on the multiplex PCR reads; one entry per CDR3 protein. The sample has about 660,000 distinct CDR3 sequences, about 30% seen once. Time point here: persistent/refractory GD, antithyroid drugs over 5 years with positive TRAb. RNA from PBMCs was the source of the TCR library.

The source was peripheral blood mononuclear cells (PBMCs), collected when the disease was refractory, from a patient treated with antithyroid drugs. This clonotype was obtained from a female donor with Graves disease. The rearrangement links TRBV29-1 to TRBJ1-1; D is unclear. CDR3 loop: CSVVYGDAFF. The CDR3 DNA reads as TGCAGCGTTGTCTACGGGGATGCTTTCTTT.